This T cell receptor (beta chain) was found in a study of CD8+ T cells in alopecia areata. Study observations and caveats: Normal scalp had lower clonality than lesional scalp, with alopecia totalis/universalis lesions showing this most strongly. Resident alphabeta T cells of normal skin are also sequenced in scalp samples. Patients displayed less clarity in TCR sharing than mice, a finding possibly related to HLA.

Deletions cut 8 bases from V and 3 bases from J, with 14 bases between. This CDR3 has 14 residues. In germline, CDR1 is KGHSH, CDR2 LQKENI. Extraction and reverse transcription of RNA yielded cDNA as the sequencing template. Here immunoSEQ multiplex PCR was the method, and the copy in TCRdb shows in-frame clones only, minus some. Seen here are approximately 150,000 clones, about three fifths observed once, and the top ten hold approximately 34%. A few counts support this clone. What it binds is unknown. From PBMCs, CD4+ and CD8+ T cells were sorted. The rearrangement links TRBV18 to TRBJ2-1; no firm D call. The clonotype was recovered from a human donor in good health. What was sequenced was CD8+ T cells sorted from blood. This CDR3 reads CASPVKGLYNEQFF. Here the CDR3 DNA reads TGTGCCAGCCCAGTGAAGGGCCTCTACAATGAGCAGTTCTTC.